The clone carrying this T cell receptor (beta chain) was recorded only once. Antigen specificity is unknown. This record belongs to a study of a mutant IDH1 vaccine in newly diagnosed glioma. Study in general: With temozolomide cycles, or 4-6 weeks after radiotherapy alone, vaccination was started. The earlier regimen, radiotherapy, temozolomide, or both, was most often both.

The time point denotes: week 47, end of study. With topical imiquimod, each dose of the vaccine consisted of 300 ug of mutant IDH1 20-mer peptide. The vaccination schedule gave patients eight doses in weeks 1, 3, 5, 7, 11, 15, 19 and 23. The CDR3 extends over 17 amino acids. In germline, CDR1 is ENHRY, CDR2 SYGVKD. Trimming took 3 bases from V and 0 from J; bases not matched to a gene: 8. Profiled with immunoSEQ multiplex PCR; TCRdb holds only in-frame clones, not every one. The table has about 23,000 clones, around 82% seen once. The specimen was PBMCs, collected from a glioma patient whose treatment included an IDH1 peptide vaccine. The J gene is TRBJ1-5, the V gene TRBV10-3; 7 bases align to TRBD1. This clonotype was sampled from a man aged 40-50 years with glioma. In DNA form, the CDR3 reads TGTGCCATCAGTGACCCCGGGACAGCCGATAGCAATCAGCCCCAGCATTTT. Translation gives CAISDPGTADSNQPQHF.